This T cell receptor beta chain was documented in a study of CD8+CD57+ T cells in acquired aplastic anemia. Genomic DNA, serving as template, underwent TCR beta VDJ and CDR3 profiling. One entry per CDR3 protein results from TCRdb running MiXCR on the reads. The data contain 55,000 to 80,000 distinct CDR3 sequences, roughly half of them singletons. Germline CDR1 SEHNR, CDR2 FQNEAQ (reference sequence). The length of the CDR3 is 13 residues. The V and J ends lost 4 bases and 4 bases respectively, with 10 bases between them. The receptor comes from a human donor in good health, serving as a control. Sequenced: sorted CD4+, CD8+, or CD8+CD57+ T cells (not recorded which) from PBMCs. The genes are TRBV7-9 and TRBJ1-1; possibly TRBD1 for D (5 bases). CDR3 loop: CASSSRQGTEAFF. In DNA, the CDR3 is TGTGCCAGCAGCTCCCGGCAGGGCACTGAAGCTTTCTTT.